These T cell receptor beta chains were read from a single sample in a study of T cell changes during pregnancy in multiple sclerosis. Measured with immunoSEQ multiplex PCR; TCRdb has only the in-frame clones, and not every one. Of roughly 100,000 clones in the sample, roughly 89% were seen once. The input for sequencing was peripheral blood, taken after pregnancy. These receptors were taken from a female donor in good health, enrolled as a control in a pregnancy study. Both conserved end residues are part of each CDR3. A D gene is named only where the DNA matches it firmly. The size field is filled for only some rows; it gives once, few, many or a size class.

V	J	length	D	size	CDR3	DNA
TRBV2	TRBJ2-5	17	TRBD2	-	CASSEARLAGGQETQYF	TGTGCCAGCAGTGAAGCTAGACTAGCGGGGGGGCAGGAGACCCAGTACTTC
TRBV29-1	TRBJ1-2	13	-	-	CSGQDIRNYGYTF	TGCAGCGGGCAAGACATCCGGAACTATGGCTACACCTTC
TRBV5-8	TRBJ1-5	14	-	-	CASRNQQSNQPQHF	TGTGCCAGCAGAAATCAACAGAGCAATCAGCCCCAGCATTTT
TRBV18	TRBJ1-5	14	TRBD1	-	CASSPGQDLLPQHF	TGTGCCAGCTCACCTGGACAGGACCTTTTGCCCCAGCATTTT
TRBV6-1	TRBJ1-5	13	TRBD1	-	CASSGQEYQPQHF	TGTGCCAGCTCAGGACAGGAGTATCAGCCCCAGCATTTT
TRBV4-3	TRBJ1-2	14	-	-	CASSQEVPSGGYTF	TGCGCCAGCAGCCAAGAAGTCCCCAGCGGGGGCTACACCTTC
TRBV14	TRBJ2-1	19	-	-	CASSQVRVRKGPLDNEQFF	TGTGCCAGCAGCCAAGTGAGAGTAAGAAAGGGGCCCCTCGACAATGAGCAGTTCTTC
TRBV7-8	TRBJ2-7	14	-	once	CASSLGKNSYEQYF	TGCGCCAGCAGCCTCGGGAAAAACTCCTACGAGCAGTACTTC
TRBV27	TRBJ2-5	15	-	-	CASSLSRGQLQTQYF	TGTGCCAGCAGTTTATCGCGGGGCCAACTCCAGACCCAGTACTTC
TRBV15	TRBJ2-3	18	TRBD1	-	CATSRDVGPGQGVDTQYF	TGTGCCACCAGCAGAGATGTTGGACCGGGACAGGGGGTAGATACGCAGTATTTT
TRBV4-3	TRBJ2-4	15	TRBD1	once	CASSQGTGSKNIQYF	TGCGCCAGCAGCCAAGGGACAGGCTCCAAAAACATTCAGTACTTC
TRBV19	TRBJ2-1	15	-	-	CASRDDSIGGNEQFF	TGTGCCAGTAGGGATGACAGTATCGGGGGTAATGAGCAGTTCTTC
TRBV5-5	TRBJ2-7	14	-	-	CASSLVLTSNAQYF	TGTGCCAGCAGCTTGGTCCTCACTAGTAACGCGCAGTACTTC
TRBV6-4	TRBJ2-5	14	TRBD2	-	CASGRAGMRETQYF	TGTGCCAGCGGGAGAGCGGGGATGAGGGAGACCCAGTACTTC
TRBV2	TRBJ1-3	18	TRBD1	-	CASSRDRKPVSGGNTIYF	TGTGCCAGCAGCCGGGACAGAAAGCCCGTTAGTGGTGGAAACACCATATATTTT
TRBV6-5	TRBJ2-1	12	-	-	CASRDSYNEQFF	TGTGCCAGCAGAGACAGTTACAATGAGCAGTTCTTC
TRBV6-6	TRBJ2-3	15	TRBD2	-	CASSFGRGGTDTQYF	TGTGCCAGCAGTTTCGGGAGGGGAGGGACAGATACGCAGTATTTT
TRBV18	TRBJ1-1	16	-	-	CASSPRLQGSGTEAFF	TGTGCCAGCTCACCACGCTTACAGGGCTCAGGCACTGAAGCTTTCTTT
TRBV4-3	TRBJ1-1	14	-	-	CASSQDRGNTEAFF	TGCGCCAGCAGCCAAGATAGGGGGAACACTGAAGCTTTCTTT
TRBV18	TRBJ2-7	14	-	-	CASSPDRPNGEQYF	TGTGCCAGCTCACCAGATCGCCCCAACGGGGAGCAGTACTTC
TRBV21-1	TRBJ2-2	19	-	-	CASSRSGLPGGPCTGELFF	TGTGCCAGCAGCAGAAGCGGATTACCAGGAGGTCCTTGCACCGGGGAGCTGTTTTTT
TRBV27	TRBJ1-6	16	-	-	CASSLTGRSYNSPLHF	TGTGCCAGCAGCCTGACAGGTCGCTCCTATAATTCACCCCTCCACTTT
TRBV9	TRBJ2-4	12	-	-	CASSPGGDIQYF	TGTGCCAGCAGCCCCGGGGGTGACATTCAGTACTTC
TRBV2	TRBJ1-2	12	TRBD1	-	CASRGTAYGYTF	TGTGCCAGCAGGGGGACAGCCTATGGCTACACCTTC
TRBV27	TRBJ1-1	17	TRBD1	-	CASSRYRDRQMNTEAFF	TGTGCCAGCAGTCGATACCGGGACAGGCAGATGAACACTGAAGCTTTCTTT
TRBV6-5	TRBJ1-4	15	-	-	CASTEGVGSNEKLFF	TGTGCCAGCACCGAGGGGGTCGGGTCTAATGAAAAACTGTTTTTT
TRBV4-3	TRBJ2-3	17	TRBD2	-	CASSQDSGGYSTDTQYF	TGCGCCAGCAGCCAAGACTCGGGAGGGTATAGCACAGATACGCAGTATTTT
TRBV6-6	TRBJ2-5	14	TRBD2	-	CASTPLAAKETQYF	TGTGCCAGCACCCCTCTAGCGGCAAAAGAGACCCAGTACTTC
TRBV4-2	TRBJ1-5	16	TRBD1	-	CASSQVRTGLNQPQHF	TGTGCCAGCAGCCAAGTAAGGACAGGGCTCAATCAGCCCCAGCATTTT
TRBV4-1	TRBJ1-1	16	TRBD1	-	CASSDRARSMNTEAFF	TGCGCCAGCAGCGACAGGGCCCGTTCAATGAACACTGAAGCTTTCTTT
TRBV7-9	TRBJ2-2	17	-	-	CASSSRLEQGSTGELFF	TGTGCCAGCAGCTCCCGCCTCGAACAGGGTAGCACCGGGGAGCTGTTTTTT
TRBV7-3	TRBJ2-3	14	TRBD2	-	CASSQAGVPDTQYF	TGTGCCAGCAGCCAAGCGGGAGTTCCAGATACGCAGTATTTT